What follows are 28 T cell receptor beta chains derived from one specimen sequenced in a study of shared clonotypes between healthy human individuals. Clones were read by immunoSEQ multiplex PCR, and TCRdb kept only the in-frame ones, dropping some. This repertoire shows 2.3 million or so clones, more than 80% found once; its top ten account for 0.35% to 0.5%. The sequencing sample was made of naive CD4+ T cells from PBMCs. Subset reported: CD45RA+ positively selected. These receptors were collected from a man younger than 35 in good health. Some clones in this sample may be carry-over from other donors' samples.

The chain uses TRBV6-5 and TRBJ2-5; TRBD2 might be the D (5 bases). The germline V and J ends were trimmed by 5 bases and 7 bases, with 14 bases remaining between them. This CDR3 has 13 residues. Germline CDR1 is MNHEY and CDR2 is SVGAGI. The CDR3 region is CASSTGLQRTQYF. In DNA form, the CDR3 reads TGTGCCAGCAGTACCGGACTCCAGCGGACCCAGTACTTC.

In this sample, this clone turned up a few times. The sample contains more than one DNA sequence encoding this CDR3. The J gene is TRBJ1-5, the V gene TRBV27, with D uncertain. The CDR3 is 13 amino acids. CDR1 is MNHEY, CDR2 SMNVEV, per germline (reference sequence). The V and J ends lost 6 bases and 0 bases respectively, with 6 bases between them. The CDR3 loop reads CASSRNSNQPQHF. The CDR3 DNA sequence: TGTGCCAGCAGCCGCAATAGCAATCAGCCCCAGCATTTT.

The CDR3: CASRGSLYNEQFF. The CDR3 DNA follows: TGTGCCTCACGTGGCAGCCTCTACAATGAGCAGTTCTTC. V and J are TRBV6-6 and TRBJ2-1; D remains unclear. The CDR3 consists of 13 residues. Trimming stripped 11 bases from V and 3 bases from J, with 14 bases between. Germline assignment: CDR1 MNHNY and CDR2 SVGAGI (reference sequence).

The V and J genes are TRBV28 and TRBJ2-7; 8 positions match TRBD1. CDR1 is MDHEN and CDR2 is SYDVKM in the germline V gene. This CDR3 spans 14 amino acids. With 3 bases clipped from V and 2 bases from J, the junction kept 3 bases outside the gene matches. The CDR3 spells CASSLTGAPYEQYF. The DNA for the CDR3 is TGTGCCAGCAGTTTGACAGGGGCGCCCTACGAGCAGTACTTC.

V gene TRBV5-4 combines with J gene TRBJ1-1, with D possibly being TRBD1 (6 bases). Per the germline V gene, CDR1 is SGHNT and CDR2 is YYREEE (reference sequence). The CDR3 spans 13 residues. Trimming cost V 6 bases and J 4 bases, with 13 bases left between them. The CDR3 loop is CASNRGAGTEAFF. The CDR3 bases are TGTGCCAGCAACCGGGGGGCCGGCACTGAAGCTTTCTTT.

This sequence joins TRBV2 and TRBJ2-1, with D perhaps matching TRBD1 (7 bases). The CDR3 extends over 15 amino acids. Germline V lookup: CDR1 SNHLY, CDR2 FYNNEI. Trimming pared 5 bases from V and 4 bases from J, leaving 15 bases between. CDR3 sequence reads: CASSLQGGIYNEQFF. As DNA, the CDR3 is TGTGCCAGCAGTCTTCAGGGGGGAATATACAATGAGCAGTTCTTC.

The CDR3 DNA follows: TGTGCCAGCAGCTTCACCCTAGCGGGGAAGTCCTACGAGCAGTACTTC. Translated: CASSFTLAGKSYEQYF. This sequence joins TRBV7-9 and TRBJ2-7; TRBD2 matches 9 bases. Germline V gives CDR1 SEHNR, CDR2 FQNEAQ (reference sequence). Trimming took 3 bases from V and 1 from J; bases not matched to a gene: 7. This CDR3 spans 16 amino acids.

The chain uses TRBV19 and TRBJ2-2, with TRBD2 identical over 10 bases. V shed 3 bases, J shed 2 bases, and the junction held 6 bases outside the gene matches. Germline values: CDR1 LNHDA, CDR2 SQIVND (reference sequence). CDR3 size: 17 residues. The CDR3 spells CASSIRLAGLNTGELFF. The CDR3 nucleotides read TGTGCCAGTAGTATTAGACTAGCGGGCCTTAACACCGGGGAGCTGTTTTTT.

The chain joins TRBV28 to TRBJ1-5, with D perhaps matching TRBD1 (5 bases). Looked up from germline, CDR1 is MDHEN and CDR2 is SYDVKM. The CDR3 sequence is 15 residues long. V gave up 3 bases and J gave up 4 bases, with 13 bases separating them. CDR3 protein: CASSFGGATNQPQHF. DNA for the CDR3: TGTGCCAGCAGTTTTGGTGGGGCCACTAATCAGCCCCAGCATTTT.

This sequence joins TRBV5-1 and TRBJ1-3; D unclear. CDR1 is SGHRS and CDR2 is YFSETQ in the germline V gene. Trimming cost V 0 bases and J 0 bases, with 10 bases left between them. This CDR3 contains 16 residues. The CDR3 region is CASSLAPGNSGNTIYF. CDR3 coding DNA: TGCGCCAGCAGCTTGGCACCCGGGAACTCTGGAAACACCATATATTTT.

J is TRBJ1-5 and V is TRBV4-2, with unresolved D. CDR1 is LGHNA and CDR2 is YNFKEQ in the germline V gene. The CDR3 is 16 residues long. Trimming shortened V by 1 base and J by 1 base, and 11 bases separated the two germline ends. CDR3 in DNA: TGTGCCAGCAGCCAAGTTCCGGGAAGGAGCAATCAGCCCCAGCATTTT. Amino acids: CASSQVPGRSNQPQHF.

The chain couples TRBV30 to TRBJ2-2, with D tentatively TRBD1 (6 bases). The germline V gene has CDR1 GTSNPN and CDR2 SVGIG (reference sequence). The V end was cut by 5 bases, the J end by 3 bases, with 7 bases between. The CDR3 runs 12 residues. The CDR3 protein is CAWEGDTGELFF. CDR3 DNA: TGTGCCTGGGAGGGGGACACCGGGGAGCTGTTTTTT.

The V and J genes are TRBV7-2 and TRBJ2-5, with 9 bases matching TRBD1. The V gene's germline CDR1 is SGHTA and CDR2 FQGNSA. The V gene end was trimmed by 5 bases and the J gene end by 5 bases; junction bases not matched to a gene: 6. The CDR3 extends over 14 amino acids. As DNA, the CDR3 is TGTGCCAGCAGCACACAGGGGGCAGATGAGACCCAGTACTTC. Translation gives CASSTQGADETQYF.

The chain couples TRBV4-1 to TRBJ2-5, with TRBD2 matching 7 bases. Germline values: CDR1 MGHRA, CDR2 YSYEKL. The CDR3 extends over 18 amino acids. V dropped 4 bases and J dropped 5; count of bases not matched to a gene: 19. The CDR3 here is CASSPRLVWRESGETQYF. In DNA, the CDR3 is TGCGCCAGCAGCCCCCGCCTGGTATGGCGGGAGTCCGGGGAGACCCAGTACTTC.

This sequence joins TRBV7-2 and TRBJ1-2; maybe TRBD1 (6 bases). Germline V gene data show CDR1 as SGHTA and CDR2 as FQGNSA. The V gene lost 6 bases and the J gene lost 4 bases, with 15 bases spanning the gap. There are 14 residues in the CDR3. CDR3 in amino acids: CASRPSGGSYGYTF. The CDR3 bases are TGTGCCAGCAGGCCCAGCGGGGGCAGCTATGGCTACACCTTC.

J is TRBJ2-2 and V is TRBV7-7; D remains ambiguous. Trimming took off 5 bases at V and 4 bases at J, with 11 bases between the two ends. CDR3 length: 14 residues. Germline assignment: CDR1 SSHAT and CDR2 FNYEAQ (reference sequence). The CDR3 nucleotides read TGTGCCAGCAGCCCCTTACAATTCACCGGGGAGCTGTTTTTT. Its translation: CASSPLQFTGELFF.

The chain joins TRBV27 to TRBJ2-6; D not certain. The length of the CDR3 is 12 residues. The germline V gene encodes CDR1 MNHEY and CDR2 SMNVEV (reference sequence). Trimming removed 6 bases from V and 4 bases from J, with 4 bases in between. DNA for the CDR3: TGTGCCAGCAGCTTAGGGGCCAACGTCCTGACTTTC. Translated, it gives CASSLGANVLTF.

The chain combines TRBV2 with TRBJ2-5, with 14 bases lining up with TRBD2. CDR1 SNHLY and CDR2 FYNNEI come from the germline V gene. V trimming: 4 bases; J trimming: 5 bases; junction bases outside the gene matches: 9. The CDR3 extends over 17 amino acids. In DNA, the CDR3 is TGTGCCAGCAGTGCGGGACTAGCGGGAGTCGGTGGGGAGACCCAGTACTTC. Protein product: CASSAGLAGVGGETQYF.

The chain recombines TRBV21-1 with TRBJ1-2. TRBV21-1 is described as a pseudogene. CDR3 length: 16 amino acids. CDR3 protein: CASSRAGFGGPYGYTF. The CDR3 region has the DNA TGTGCCAGCAGCCGAGCGGGCTTTGGGGGGCCCTATGGCTACACCTTC.

The chain carries TRBV6-5 and TRBJ2-5; tentatively, D is TRBD2 (6 bases). The V end was cut by 0 bases, the J end by 4 bases, with 12 bases between. The CDR3 length is 15 residues. Germline values: CDR1 MNHEY, CDR2 SVGAGI. DNA of the CDR3: TGTGCCAGCAGTTACTCGGGGACTTCGATAGAGACCCAGTACTTC. Its translation: CASSYSGTSIETQYF.

The rearrangement joins TRBV11-2 to TRBJ2-7, with 8 positions matching TRBD2. V trimming: 5 bases; J trimming: 7 bases; junction bases outside the gene matches: 16. CDR1 is SGHAT, CDR2 FQNNGV, per germline. The CDR3 is 16 residues long. The CDR3 loop is CASSRYSGRTSTEQYF. The DNA of the CDR3 is TGTGCCAGCAGCAGATATTCCGGGCGGACTAGCACGGAGCAGTACTTC.

The chain couples TRBV4-1 to TRBJ2-1; 11 nucleotides line up with TRBD2. The CDR3 has 19 residues. Germline assignment: CDR1 MGHRA and CDR2 YSYEKL. J gave up 2 bases and V 3 bases, and 12 bases lay outside the gene matches. The CDR3 spells CASSQRTSGPSGTYNEQFF. CDR3 sequence (DNA): TGCGCCAGCAGCCAGCGGACTAGCGGGCCTTCGGGGACCTACAATGAGCAGTTCTTC.

The rearrangement joins TRBV6-1 to TRBJ2-3, with D possibly being TRBD2 (6 bases). V was pared by 2 bases and J by 4 bases, with 13 bases between. The CDR3 consists of 15 residues. CDR1 is MNHNS and CDR2 is SASEGT in the germline V gene. The CDR3 sequence is CASSETGSGADTQYF. CDR3 DNA sequence: TGTGCCAGCAGTGAAACCGGGAGTGGGGCAGATACGCAGTATTTT.

V is TRBV9 and J is TRBJ2-3, with D tentatively TRBD2 (5 bases). V was clipped by 3 bases and J by 4 bases, with 18 bases between them. The CDR3 contains 16 residues. Per the germline V gene, CDR1 is SGDLS and CDR2 is YYNGEE. The CDR3 reads CASSAGFYGNPDTQYF. The CDR3 DNA follows: TGTGCCAGCAGCGCCGGCTTTTACGGGAACCCAGATACGCAGTATTTT.

The chain couples TRBV19 to TRBJ1-4; 7 nucleotides align to TRBD1. CDR1 is LNHDA, CDR2 SQIVND, per germline (reference sequence). The length of the CDR3 is 14 residues. Losses at the gene ends were 4 bases for V and 10 bases for J; bases not matched to a gene: 9. The CDR3 sequence: CASSTDRLNVKLFF. The CDR3 DNA sequence: TGTGCCAGTAGTACGGACAGGCTCAACGTAAAACTGTTTTTT.

The chain uses TRBV29-1 and TRBJ2-7, with 7 bases that match TRBD1. V trimming: 6 bases; J trimming: 3 bases; junction bases outside the gene matches: 11. In germline, CDR1 is SQVTM, CDR2 ANQGSEA. This CDR3 has 14 residues. The CDR3 DNA reads TGCAGCGTCACATTAGGGGGCAGATTCTACGAGCAGTACTTC. Amino acid sequence: CSVTLGGRFYEQYF.

This rearrangement joins TRBV30 to TRBJ2-6; D uncertain. Germline V gene lookup returns CDR1 GTSNPN and CDR2 SVGIG (reference sequence). The V end lost 3 bases, the J end lost 0 bases, and 3 bases lay between the germline ends. The CDR3 totals 13 residues. The CDR3 here is CAWRGSGANVLTF. The DNA for the CDR3 is TGTGCCTGGAGGGGCTCTGGGGCCAACGTCCTGACTTTC.

The chain combines TRBV5-5 with TRBJ1-4; a weak D match, TRBD1 (5 bases). Trimming stripped 1 base from V and 4 bases from J, with 11 bases between. From germline, CDR1 is SGHKS and CDR2 YYEKEE (reference sequence). This CDR3 comprises 15 residues. CDR3 coding DNA: TGTGCCAGCAGCTTGCCCGGGACGGTTAATGAAAAACTGTTTTTT. It yields the protein CASSLPGTVNEKLFF.